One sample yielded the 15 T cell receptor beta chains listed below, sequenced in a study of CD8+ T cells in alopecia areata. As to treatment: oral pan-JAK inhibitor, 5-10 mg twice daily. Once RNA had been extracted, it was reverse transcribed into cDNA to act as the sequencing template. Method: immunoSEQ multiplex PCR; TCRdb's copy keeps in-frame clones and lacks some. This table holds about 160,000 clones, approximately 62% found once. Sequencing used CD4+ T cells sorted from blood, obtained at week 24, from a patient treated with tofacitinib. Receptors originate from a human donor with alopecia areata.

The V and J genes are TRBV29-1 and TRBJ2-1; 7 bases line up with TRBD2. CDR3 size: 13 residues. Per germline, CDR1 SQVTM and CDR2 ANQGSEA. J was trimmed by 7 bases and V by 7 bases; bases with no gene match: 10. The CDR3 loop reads CSAEGRGGNEQFF. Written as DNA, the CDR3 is TGCAGCGCCGAAGGGAGGGGCGGGAATGAGCAGTTCTTC.

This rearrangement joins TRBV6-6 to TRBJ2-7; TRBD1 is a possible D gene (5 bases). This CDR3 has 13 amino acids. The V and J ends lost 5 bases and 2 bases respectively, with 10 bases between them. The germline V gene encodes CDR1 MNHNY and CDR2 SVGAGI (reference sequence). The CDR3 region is CASSQTEPYEQYF. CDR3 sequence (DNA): TGTGCCAGCAGTCAGACAGAACCCTACGAGCAGTACTTC.

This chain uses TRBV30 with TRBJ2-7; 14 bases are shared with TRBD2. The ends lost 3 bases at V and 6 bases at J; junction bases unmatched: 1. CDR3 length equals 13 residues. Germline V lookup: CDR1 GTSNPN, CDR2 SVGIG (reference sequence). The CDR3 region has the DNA TGTGCCTGGAGGGGACTAGCGGGGGCCGAGCAGTACTTC. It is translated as CAWRGLAGAEQYF.

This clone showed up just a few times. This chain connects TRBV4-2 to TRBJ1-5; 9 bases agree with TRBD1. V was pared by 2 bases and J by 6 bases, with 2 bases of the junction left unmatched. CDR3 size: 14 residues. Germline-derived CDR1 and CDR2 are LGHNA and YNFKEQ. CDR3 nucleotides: TGTGCCAGCAGCCAAAGACAGGGGGGTCAGCCCCAGCATTTT. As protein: CASSQRQGGQPQHF.

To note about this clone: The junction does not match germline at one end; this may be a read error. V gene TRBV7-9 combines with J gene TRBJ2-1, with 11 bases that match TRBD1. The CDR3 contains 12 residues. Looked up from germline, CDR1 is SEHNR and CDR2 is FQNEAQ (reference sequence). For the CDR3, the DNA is TGTGCCAGCAGTACTACGGACAGGGGGCGGCTCTTC. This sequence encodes CASSTTDRGRLF.

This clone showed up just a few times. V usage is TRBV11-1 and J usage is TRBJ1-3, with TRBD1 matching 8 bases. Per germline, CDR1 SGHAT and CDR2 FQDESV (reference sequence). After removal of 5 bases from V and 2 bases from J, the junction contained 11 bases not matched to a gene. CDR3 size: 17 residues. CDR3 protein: CASSKRQGRTPGNTIYF. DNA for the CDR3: TGTGCCAGCAGCAAAAGACAGGGGAGAACGCCTGGAAACACCATATATTTT.

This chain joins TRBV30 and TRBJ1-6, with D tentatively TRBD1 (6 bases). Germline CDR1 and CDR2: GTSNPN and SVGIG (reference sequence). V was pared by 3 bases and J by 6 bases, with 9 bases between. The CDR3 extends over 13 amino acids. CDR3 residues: CAWSEGVNSPLHF. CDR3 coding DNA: TGTGCCTGGAGCGAGGGGGTTAATTCACCCCTCCACTTT.

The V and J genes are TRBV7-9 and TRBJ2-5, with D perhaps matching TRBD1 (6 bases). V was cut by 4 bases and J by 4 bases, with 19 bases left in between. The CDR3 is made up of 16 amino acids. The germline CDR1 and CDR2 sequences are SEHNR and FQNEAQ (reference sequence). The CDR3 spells CASSSSRDTGAETQYF. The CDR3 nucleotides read TGTGCCAGCAGCTCAAGCCGGGACACCGGGGCAGAGACCCAGTACTTC. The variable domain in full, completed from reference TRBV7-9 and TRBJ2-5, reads DTGVSQNPRHKITKRGQNVTFRCDPISEHNRLYWYRQTLGQGPEFLTYFQNEAQLEKSRLLSDRFSAERPKGSFSTLEIQRTEQGDSAMYLCASSSSRDTGAETQYFGPGTRLLVL.

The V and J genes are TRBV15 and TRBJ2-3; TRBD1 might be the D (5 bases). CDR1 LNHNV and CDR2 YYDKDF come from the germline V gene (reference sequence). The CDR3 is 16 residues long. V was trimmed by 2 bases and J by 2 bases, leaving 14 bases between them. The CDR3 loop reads CATSRQGSFLTDTQYF. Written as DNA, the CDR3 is TGTGCCACCAGCAGACAGGGAAGCTTCCTCACAGATACGCAGTATTTT.

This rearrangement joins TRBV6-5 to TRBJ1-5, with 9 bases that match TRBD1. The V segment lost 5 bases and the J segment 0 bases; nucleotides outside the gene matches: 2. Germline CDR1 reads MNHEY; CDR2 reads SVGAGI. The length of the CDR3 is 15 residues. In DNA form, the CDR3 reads TGTGCCAGCAGTGGGGACAGGGCTAGCAATCAGCCCCAGCATTTT. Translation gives CASSGDRASNQPQHF.

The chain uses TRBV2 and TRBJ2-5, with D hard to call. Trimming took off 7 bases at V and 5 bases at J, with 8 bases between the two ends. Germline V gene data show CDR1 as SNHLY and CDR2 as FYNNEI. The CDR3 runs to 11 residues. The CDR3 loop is CASNPLETQYF. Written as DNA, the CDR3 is TGTGCCAGCAACCCCCTTGAGACCCAGTACTTC.

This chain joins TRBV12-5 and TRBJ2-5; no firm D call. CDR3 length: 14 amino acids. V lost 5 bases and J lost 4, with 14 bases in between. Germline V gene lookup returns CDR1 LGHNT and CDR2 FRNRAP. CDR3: CASGPASRPETQYF. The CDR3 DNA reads TGTGCTAGTGGTCCCGCCTCGCGCCCAGAGACCCAGTACTTC.

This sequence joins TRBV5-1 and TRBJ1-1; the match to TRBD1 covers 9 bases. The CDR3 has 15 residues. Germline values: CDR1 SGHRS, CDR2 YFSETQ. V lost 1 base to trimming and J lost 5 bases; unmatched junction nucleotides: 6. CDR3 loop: CASSLQGQGMTEAFF. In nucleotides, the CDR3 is TGCGCCAGCAGCTTGCAGGGACAGGGTATGACTGAAGCTTTCTTT.

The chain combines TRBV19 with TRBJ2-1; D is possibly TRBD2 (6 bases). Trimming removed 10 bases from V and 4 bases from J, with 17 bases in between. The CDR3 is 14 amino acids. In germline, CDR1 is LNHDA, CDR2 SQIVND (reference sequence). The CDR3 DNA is TGTGCCACCACCCGGGACTCGGCGTACAATGAGCAGTTCTTC. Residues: CATTRDSAYNEQFF. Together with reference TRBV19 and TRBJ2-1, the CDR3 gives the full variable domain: DGGITQSPKYLFRKEGQNVTLSCEQNLNHDAMYWYRQDPGQGLRLIYYSQIVNDFQKGDIAEGYSVSREKKESFPLTVTSAQKNPTAFYLCATTRDSAYNEQFFGPGTRLTVL.

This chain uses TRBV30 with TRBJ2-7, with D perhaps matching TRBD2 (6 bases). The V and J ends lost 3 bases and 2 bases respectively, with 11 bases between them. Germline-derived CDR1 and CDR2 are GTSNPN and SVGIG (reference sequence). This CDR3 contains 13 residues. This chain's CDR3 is CAWRRDIAYEQYF. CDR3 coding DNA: TGTGCCTGGAGGCGGGATATTGCCTACGAGCAGTACTTC.